A single sample gave rise to the 28 T cell receptor beta chains below, sequenced in a study of cytomegalovirus exposure and HLA in healthy donors. Vbeta (60) and Jbeta (13) primers were used in the PCR. The protocol was immunoSEQ multiplex PCR, while the TCRdb copy is restricted to in-frame clones and leaves out a portion. This sample has fewer than 100,000 clones; around 77% occur once, and the top ten carry roughly 3.2%. Sequencing used PBMCs. The receptors were sampled from a man aged 40-55 years in good health and CMV-seronegative.

This clone is categorized as medium-sized. CDR3 sequence reads: CASSGTGGFDTEAFF. In DNA, the CDR3 is TGTGCCAGCAGTGGCACAGGGGGCTTCGACACTGAAGCTTTCTTT. The genes are TRBV6-1 and TRBJ1-1; 9 bases are shared with TRBD1. CDR3 size: 15 residues. The ends lost 4 bases at V and 3 bases at J; junction bases unmatched: 6. The germline V gene has CDR1 MNHNS and CDR2 SASEGT.

This clone has only one observation. The chain recombines TRBV6-1 with TRBJ2-7, with TRBD1 matching 10 bases. Looked up from germline, CDR1 is MNHNS and CDR2 is SASEGT. The CDR3 has 16 residues. Trimming took 3 bases from V and 5 from J; bases not matched to a gene: 10. CDR3 in DNA: TGTGCCAGCAGTGACATGTGGGGACAGGGGAACAACGAGCAGTACTTC. It encodes CASSDMWGQGNNEQYF.

The chain recombines TRBV18 with TRBJ1-1; no clear D. Trimming took off 3 bases at V and 5 bases at J, with 10 bases between the two ends. This CDR3 region has 13 residues. The germline CDR1 and CDR2 sequences are KGHSH and LQKENI. This CDR3 is CASSPESGTEAFF. CDR3 coding DNA: TGTGCCAGCTCACCCGAATCGGGAACTGAAGCTTTCTTT.

The genes are TRBV9 and TRBJ2-1; 9 nucleotides line up with TRBD2. Per germline, CDR1 SGDLS and CDR2 YYNGEE. V was pared by 4 bases and J by 10 bases, with 6 bases of the junction left unmatched. The CDR3 spans 13 residues. The CDR3 here is CASSPTSGLEQFF. CDR3 nucleotides: TGTGCCAGCAGCCCGACTAGCGGATTGGAGCAGTTCTTC.

The CDR3 DNA reads TGTGCCAGCAGCTTGGCCCAGGTGTCAGGTCGGGGTTCACCCCTCCACTTT. Translating gives CASSLAQVSGRGSPLHF. The chain has TRBV5-6 and TRBJ1-6, with unresolved D. V was cut by 0 bases and J by 9 bases, with 19 bases left in between. There are 17 residues in the CDR3. Germline V gives CDR1 SGHDT, CDR2 YYEEEE.

By share, this clone ranks as medium-sized. The chain links TRBV2 to TRBJ2-7; weak D call: TRBD1 (6 bases). The CDR3 covers 16 residues. Germline CDR1 is SNHLY and CDR2 is FYNNEI. The germline V and J ends were trimmed by 2 bases and 0 bases, with 14 bases remaining between them. CDR3 region: CASSEWAADSSYEQYF. DNA of the CDR3: TGTGCCAGCAGTGAATGGGCAGCGGACAGCTCCTACGAGCAGTACTTC.

The chain couples TRBV13 to TRBJ1-1; D is possibly TRBD1 (6 bases). Trimming left V 5 bases short and J 0 bases short, with 13 bases between. Germline assignment: CDR1 PRHDT and CDR2 FYEKMQ (reference sequence). The CDR3 consists of 15 residues. CDR3 amino acids: CASSPPYRVNTEAFF. The CDR3 DNA sequence: TGTGCCAGCAGCCCACCATACAGGGTGAACACTGAAGCTTTCTTT.

This clone was seen more than once but under ten times. The V and J genes are TRBV14 and TRBJ2-7; 9 bases are shared with TRBD2. The CDR3 length is 16 residues. The V gene end was trimmed by 2 bases and the J gene end by 1 base; junction bases not matched to a gene: 6. Per the germline V gene, CDR1 is SGHDN and CDR2 is FVKESK. Written as DNA, the CDR3 is TGTGCCAGCAGCCAAAGGAGCGGGAGGTTATCCTACGAGCAGTACTTC. This codes for CASSQRSGRLSYEQYF.

The rearrangement uses TRBV27 and TRBJ2-3; 9 bases are a match to TRBD2. Per germline, CDR1 MNHEY and CDR2 SMNVEV (reference sequence). This CDR3 has 17 residues. The V gene end was trimmed by 5 bases and the J gene end by 2 bases; junction bases not matched to a gene: 11. The CDR3 DNA follows: TGTGCCAGCAGTACAAATAGCGGGGGCCGATACACAGATACGCAGTATTTT. Its translation is CASSTNSGGRYTDTQYF.

The chain combines TRBV11-3 with TRBJ2-7; weak D call: TRBD1 (5 bases). CDR1 and CDR2 from the germline V gene are SGHNT and YENEEA. Trimming stripped 5 bases from V and 9 bases from J, with 17 bases between. The CDR3 has 13 residues. DNA for the CDR3: TGTGCCAGCAGCATTACATCGCAGGGTGCGCAGTACTTC. As protein: CASSITSQGAQYF. The full variable domain, in which reference TRBV11-3 and TRBJ2-7 provide the parts outside the CDR3, is EAGVVQSPRYKIIEKKQPVAFWCNPISGHNTLYWYLQNLGQGPELLIRYENEEAVDDSQLPKDRFSAERLKGVDSTLKIQPAELGDSAVYLCASSITSQGAQYFGPGTRLTVT.

A note on this clone: The germline gene is not matched at one end of the junction; a read error may be the cause. The chain links TRBV6-4 to TRBJ2-1; 8 bases are a match to TRBD2. The germline gives CDR1 MRHNA, CDR2 SNTAGT. The CDR3 runs 15 residues. CDR3 in amino acids: CVSSRSSGDYNEQFF. CDR3 nucleotides: TGTGTCAGCAGTCGGAGTAGCGGGGACTACAATGAGCAGTTCTTC.

The rearrangement links TRBV14 to TRBJ1-3, with 7 bases lining up with TRBD1. Per the germline V gene, CDR1 is SGHDN and CDR2 is FVKESK. The J segment lost 0 bases and the V segment lost 3 bases, leaving 5 bases of the junction unmatched. CDR3 length equals 16 residues. The CDR3 is CASSHHRDSSGNTIYF. CDR3 sequence (DNA): TGTGCCAGCAGCCATCACCGGGACAGCTCTGGAAACACCATATATTTT.

The CDR3 loop is CASSQMGQRTGELFF. The DNA of the CDR3 is TGTGCCAGCAGCCAAATGGGACAGAGAACCGGGGAGCTGTTTTTT. The chain couples TRBV14 to TRBJ2-2, with TRBD1 matching 7 bases. With V trimmed by 2 bases and J by 5 bases, 5 bases remained unmatched. The germline gives CDR1 SGHDN, CDR2 FVKESK. The CDR3 extends over 15 amino acids.

V gene TRBV14 combines with J gene TRBJ1-1; D might be TRBD1 (6 bases). The V and J ends lost 10 bases and 4 bases respectively, with 16 bases between them. Germline assignment: CDR1 SGHDN and CDR2 FVKESK. The CDR3 has 13 residues. CDR3 loop: CAITGQLGTEAFF. CDR3 sequence (DNA): TGTGCCATAACCGGACAGTTGGGCACTGAAGCTTTCTTT.

V gene TRBV5-1 combines with J gene TRBJ1-5; 7 positions agree with TRBD1. CDR1 and CDR2 (germline): SGHRS, YFSETQ. This CDR3 region has 14 residues. Trimming took 4 bases from V and 3 from J; bases not matched to a gene: 4. The CDR3 sequence is CASSETGFNQPQHF. The CDR3 nucleotides are TGCGCCAGCAGCGAGACAGGGTTCAATCAGCCCCAGCATTTT.

The V and J genes are TRBV28 and TRBJ2-3, with TRBD2 as a possible D gene (7 bases). This CDR3 is 15 amino acids long. V lost 6 bases to trimming and J lost 1 base, with 14 bases between them. CDR1 MDHEN and CDR2 SYDVKM come from the germline V gene. This chain's CDR3 is CASRNGGPGTDTQYF. DNA of the CDR3: TGTGCCAGCAGAAACGGGGGGCCAGGCACAGATACGCAGTATTTT.

This chain connects TRBV7-9 to TRBJ2-1; 9 bases line up with TRBD2. V was clipped by 3 bases and J by 4 bases; unmatched bases: 4. CDR1 is SEHNR, CDR2 FQNEAQ, per germline (reference sequence). The CDR3 contains 15 residues. CDR3 loop: CASSLLAGVYNEQFF. In DNA form, the CDR3 reads TGTGCCAGCAGCTTGTTAGCGGGAGTATACAATGAGCAGTTCTTC. Looking up the rest from reference TRBV7-9 and TRBJ2-1 gives the full variable domain: DTGVSQNPRHKITKRGQNVTFRCDPISEHNRLYWYRQTLGQGPEFLTYFQNEAQLEKSRLLSDRFSAERPKGSFSTLEIQRTEQGDSAMYLCASSLLAGVYNEQFFGPGTRLTVL.

The genes are TRBV9 and TRBJ2-2; tentative D call: TRBD1 (5 bases). CDR1 is SGDLS, CDR2 YYNGEE, per germline. CDR3 length: 15 residues. Trimming pared 1 base from V and 1 base from J, leaving 8 bases between. DNA for the CDR3: TGTGCCAGCAGCGTACGCAGGGAGAACACCGGGGAGCTGTTTTTT. This sequence encodes CASSVRRENTGELFF.

This clone came up a few times. V is TRBV5-1 and J is TRBJ2-7, with D perhaps matching TRBD2 (5 bases). Germline assignment: CDR1 SGHRS and CDR2 YFSETQ. The germline V and J ends were trimmed by 0 bases and 5 bases, with 15 bases remaining between them. The CDR3 sequence is 15 residues long. The CDR3 coding sequence is TGCGCCAGCAGCTTGGCCTTGCTAGCTAGCAACGAGCAGTACTTC. It encodes CASSLALLASNEQYF.

This clone has more than one count but fewer than ten. The V and J genes are TRBV5-3 and TRBJ2-7; 12 nucleotides agree with TRBD1. TRBV5-3 is identified as an open reading frame with a role that is uncertain. V shed 5 bases and J 3 bases; nucleotides not matched to a gene: 12. CDR3 length: 17 residues. CDR3: CARRKTGTGGPCYEQYF. In DNA form, the CDR3 reads TGTGCCAGAAGGAAGACCGGGACAGGGGGCCCCTGCTACGAGCAGTACTTC.

The CDR3 bases are TGTGCCAGCAGCTTGTTCGGACAGGGGGCGGCTGGGGAGCTGTTTTTT. It encodes CASSLFGQGAAGELFF. The gene calls are TRBV7-9 and TRBJ2-2; 11 bases line up with TRBD1. Trimming took 3 bases from V and 8 from J; bases not matched to a gene: 8. The V gene's germline CDR1 is SEHNR and CDR2 FQNEAQ (reference sequence). The CDR3 runs 16 residues.

V gene TRBV19 combines with J gene TRBJ2-7; D uncertain. CDR3 length: 15 residues. CDR1 is LNHDA and CDR2 is SQIVND in the germline V gene (reference sequence). Between the trimmed V and J ends, which lost 1 base and 0 bases, there was a span of 10 bases. The CDR3, as DNA: TGTGCCAGTAGTATAGCGTGGCAACCCTCCTACGAGCAGTACTTC. It yields the protein CASSIAWQPSYEQYF.

This rearrangement joins TRBV5-1 to TRBJ2-3, with D possibly being TRBD2 (5 bases). Germline V gene data show CDR1 as SGHRS and CDR2 as YFSETQ. The CDR3 has 14 residues. V shed 1 base and J shed 3 bases, with 9 bases lying between them. CDR3: CASSLPTGTDTQYF. The CDR3 region has the DNA TGCGCCAGCAGCTTGCCGACGGGGACAGATACGCAGTATTTT.

This chain joins TRBV7-8 and TRBJ1-6; 9 nucleotides line up with TRBD1. CDR1 and CDR2 from the germline V gene are SGHVS and FQNEAQ. The V and J ends lost 11 bases and 6 bases, in that order; junction bases with no gene match: 11. CDR3 length: 15 amino acids. The chain's CDR3 is CAGADGDRVNSPLHF. DNA for the CDR3: TGTGCCGGTGCGGACGGGGACAGGGTTAATTCACCCCTCCACTTT.

The chain joins TRBV28 to TRBJ2-1; D is possibly TRBD2 (5 bases). V lost 6 bases, J lost 6 bases, and 18 bases lay in between. The CDR3 has 15 amino acids. Germline V gene sequence: CDR1 MDHEN, CDR2 SYDVKM. This CDR3 reads CASSLLGLRSNEQFF. CDR3 nucleotides: TGTGCCAGCAGCTTACTTGGACTGCGATCCAATGAGCAGTTCTTC.

The V and J genes are TRBV5-1 and TRBJ2-7; TRBD1 agrees at 7 bases. The V gene's germline CDR1 is SGHRS and CDR2 YFSETQ. CDR3 length: 14 amino acids. With V trimmed by 0 bases and J by 5 bases, 5 bases remained unmatched. The CDR3 sequence is CASSLGQGVNEQYF. The CDR3 bases are TGCGCCAGCAGCTTGGGACAGGGTGTGAACGAGCAGTACTTC.

The rearrangement uses TRBV6-5 and TRBJ2-5; 7 bases fit TRBD2. The J call is in doubt because the DNA end fits TRBJ2-7 better. This CDR3 has 14 amino acids. In germline, CDR1 is MNHEY, CDR2 SVGAGI. The CDR3 nucleotides are TGTGCCAGCATCCAAACCTCGGGGGGCTACGAGCAGTACTTC. Translating gives CASIQTSGGYEQYF.

The chain employs TRBV30 and TRBJ1-3; D gene unclear. The CDR3 sequence is 13 residues long. CDR1 GTSNPN and CDR2 SVGIG come from the germline V gene (reference sequence). Deletions cut 5 bases from V and 2 bases from J, with 10 bases between. CDR3 sequence: CAWGGFAGNTIYF. In nucleotides, the CDR3 is TGTGCCTGGGGAGGGTTTGCTGGAAACACCATATATTTT.